The 8 T cell receptor beta chains below all came from one sample that was sequenced in a study of cytomegalovirus exposure and HLA in healthy donors. The PCR used 60 Vbeta and 13 Jbeta primers. The assay was immunoSEQ multiplex PCR, and TCRdb's table has in-frame clones only and misses some. The sample has around 150,000 clones; roughly 70% are singletons. Sequencing used PBMCs. The receptor source for this set is a woman aged 45-65 years in good health and CMV-seropositive.

This chain joins TRBV29-1 and TRBJ1-2, with 12 bases lining up with TRBD1. CDR1 SQVTM and CDR2 ANQGSEA come from the germline V gene. Trimming cost V 7 bases and J 6 bases; bases outside gene matches: 6. This CDR3 is 13 amino acids long. The DNA of the CDR3 is TGCAGCGCCGAGCGGGACAGGGGGCATGGCTACACCTTC. This gives the protein CSAERDRGHGYTF.

V usage is TRBV7-9 and J usage is TRBJ2-3, with 13 bases lining up with TRBD2. V lost 5 bases to trimming and J lost 2 bases; unmatched junction nucleotides: 7. This CDR3 contains 17 residues. CDR1 SEHNR and CDR2 FQNEAQ come from the germline V gene (reference sequence). CDR3 sequence: CASSAGLAGDFTDTQYF. The CDR3 region has the DNA TGTGCCAGCAGCGCAGGACTAGCGGGGGATTTCACAGATACGCAGTATTTT.

This chain joins TRBV9 and TRBJ1-3; possible D gene TRBD1, 6 bases. The CDR3 contains 16 residues. Germline lookup yields CDR1 SGDLS and CDR2 YYNGEE. V dropped 3 bases and J dropped 0 bases, with 13 bases sitting between them. The CDR3 loop reads CASSDRDTFSGNTIYF. DNA for the CDR3: TGTGCCAGCAGCGATAGGGACACCTTCTCTGGAAACACCATATATTTT.

The chain uses TRBV2 and TRBJ1-2; D is unresolved. CDR1 and CDR2 from the germline V gene are SNHLY and FYNNEI. V lost 1 base and J 8 bases, leaving 17 bases between the germline ends. This CDR3 is built from 15 residues. This CDR3 reads CASSEVSPGIGGYTF. The DNA for the CDR3 is TGTGCCAGCAGTGAAGTATCCCCGGGGATTGGAGGCTACACCTTC. The full variable domain, its missing parts supplied by reference TRBV2 and TRBJ1-2, is EPEVTQTPSHQVTQMGQEVILRCVPISNHLYFYWYRQILGQKVEFLVSFYNNEISEKSEIFDDQFSVERPDGSNFTLKIRSTKLEDSAMYFCASSEVSPGIGGYTFGSGTRLTVV.

Only a few counts were recorded for this clone. V is TRBV19 and J is TRBJ1-2; tentative D call: TRBD1 (5 bases). This CDR3 comprises 12 residues. CDR1 and CDR2 from the germline V gene are LNHDA and SQIVND (reference sequence). The V gene lost 2 bases and the J gene lost 7 bases, with 8 bases spanning the gap. The CDR3 coding sequence is TGTGCCAGTAGTATACAGGGAATTGGCTACACCTTC. Protein product: CASSIQGIGYTF. Combining the CDR3 with reference TRBV19 and TRBJ1-2 gives the whole variable domain DGGITQSPKYLFRKEGQNVTLSCEQNLNHDAMYWYRQDPGQGLRLIYYSQIVNDFQKGDIAEGYSVSREKKESFPLTVTSAQKNPTAFYLCASSIQGIGYTFGSGTRLTVV.

With regard to this clone: This sample includes further DNA sequences coding for the same CDR3. The chain links TRBV27 to TRBJ1-1, with 7 bases aligning to TRBD1. Germline-derived CDR1 and CDR2 are MNHEY and SMNVEV (reference sequence). This CDR3 has 14 residues. With V trimmed by 5 bases and J by 2 bases, 5 bases remained unmatched. CDR3 coding DNA: TGTGCCAGCAGTCCCGGGACAGCTAACACTGAAGCTTTCTTT. It codes for CASSPGTANTEAFF.

The rearrangement links TRBV2 to TRBJ2-5; 7 nucleotides align to TRBD2. CDR1 and CDR2 (germline): SNHLY, FYNNEI. The CDR3 contains 15 residues. Trimming at V came to 5 bases and at J to 1 base, leaving 7 bases not matched to a gene. CDR3 in DNA: TGTGCCAGCAGTCGAAACCTAGCGGCCCAAGAGACCCAGTACTTC. Its translation: CASSRNLAAQETQYF.

This chain uses TRBV27 with TRBJ2-3; 12 bases match TRBD2. The V gene end was trimmed by 6 bases and the J gene end by 3 bases; junction bases not matched to a gene: 13. CDR1 is MNHEY, CDR2 SMNVEV, per germline (reference sequence). The CDR3 contains 18 residues. CDR3 DNA: TGTGCCAGCAGACGAAAACTAGCGGGGGGTCTATCTACAGATACGCAGTATTTT. Protein product: CASRRKLAGGLSTDTQYF.